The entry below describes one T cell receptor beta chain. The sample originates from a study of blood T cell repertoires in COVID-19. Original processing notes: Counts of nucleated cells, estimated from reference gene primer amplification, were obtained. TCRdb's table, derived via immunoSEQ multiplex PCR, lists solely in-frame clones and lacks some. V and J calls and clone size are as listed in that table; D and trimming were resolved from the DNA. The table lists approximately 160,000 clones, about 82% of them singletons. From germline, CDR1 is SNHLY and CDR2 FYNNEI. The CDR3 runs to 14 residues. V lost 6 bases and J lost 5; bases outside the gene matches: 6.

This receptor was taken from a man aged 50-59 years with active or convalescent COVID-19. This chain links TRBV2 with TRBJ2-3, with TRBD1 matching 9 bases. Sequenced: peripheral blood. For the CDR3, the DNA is TGTGCCAGCAGCATACAGGGGGCAGGAGATACGCAGTATTTT. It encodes CASSIQGAGDTQYF.